This section outlines one T cell receptor (beta chain) sequence together with its context. The antigen remains undetermined. The data are from a study of monozygotic twins with inflammatory bowel disease. General study points: Twins with IBD had fewer clonotypes in common with others than healthy twins, particularly during disease activity. Data gave no support to a single strong signal or clonotype associated with IBD.

CDR1 is SEHNR and CDR2 is FQNEAQ in the germline V gene (reference sequence). The CDR3 extends over 16 amino acids. Template switching introduced UMIs that contain a 6-nucleotide sample barcode. TCRdb derives one entry per CDR3 protein from the 5' RACE reads, leaving out DNA. In all, the sample yields a few hundred thousand distinct CDR3 sequences. Sequencing was done on a sample of blood. This sequence was found in a human donor with ulcerative colitis or Crohn's disease, or a healthy co-twin of an affected twin (not recorded which). The chain links TRBV7-9 to TRBJ1-2. The CDR3 reads CASSNIEGEWRLGYTF.